A single sample gave rise to the 21 T cell receptor beta chains below, sequenced in a study of post-analysis software for immune sequencing data. Findings and limits, study-wide: Five TRBV segments occurring more often in patients than controls included TRBV5-6, TRBV5-1 and TRBV20-1.

The antigens these receptors bind are not known. The TCR beta cDNA libraries carried unique molecular identifiers. One entry per CDR3 protein results from TCRdb running MiXCR on the PCR reads. The sample has some 700,000 distinct CDR3 sequences, approximately 59% seen once. The sequencing sample was made of blood. The receptors come from a girl aged 2 to 9 with multiple sclerosis.

This clonotype was counted a few times. V and J are TRBV20-1 and TRBJ2-3, with 10 bases identical to TRBD2. In germline, CDR1 is DFQATT, CDR2 SNEGSKA (reference sequence). Unmatched junction bases numbered 11, after V lost 4 bases and J lost 1 base. The CDR3 consists of 17 residues. CDR3: CSATPSIAGGGTDTQYF. CDR3 coding DNA: TGCAGTGCTACCCCTTCAATAGCGGGAGGAGGCACAGATACGCAGTATTTT.

This chain connects TRBV6-5 to TRBJ2-3, with 8 bases lining up with TRBD2. The J segment lost 7 bases and the V segment lost 8 bases, leaving 2 bases of the junction unmatched. Germline CDR1 and CDR2: MNHEY and SVGAGI. This CDR3 is 11 amino acids long. The CDR3 DNA reads as TGTGCCAGCGTAGCGGGAAATACGCAGTATTTT. Amino acid sequence: CASVAGNTQYF.

V is TRBV12-3 or TRBV12-4 and J is TRBJ2-5; 8 positions agree with TRBD2. The CDR3 runs 13 residues. The ends lost 8 bases at V and 9 bases at J; junction bases unmatched: 11. This CDR3 reads CASGGGPGGPQYF. The CDR3, as DNA: TGTGCCAGCGGTGGGGGGCCGGGAGGGCCCCAGTACTTC.

This chain connects TRBV6-2 or TRBV6-3 to TRBJ2-3; D remains unclear. Germline assignment: CDR1 MNHEY and CDR2 SVGEGT. The CDR3 is 13 residues long. Trimming took off 6 bases at V and 7 bases at J, with 14 bases between the two ends. The CDR3 loop reads CASRTVDGHTQYF. The CDR3 nucleotides are TGTGCCAGCAGAACCGTCGACGGTCATACGCAGTATTTT.

The gene calls are TRBV20-1 and TRBJ1-2; 9 nucleotides line up with TRBD1. The CDR3 totals 11 residues. The junction had 2 bases not matched to a gene; V was cut back by 1 base and J by 11 bases. The germline V gene encodes CDR1 DFQATT and CDR2 SNEGSKA (reference sequence). Here the CDR3 DNA reads TGCAGTGCTAGAGGGGGACAGGGTTACACCTTC. Translated, it gives CSARGGQGYTF.

This clonotype appeared a few times. This chain joins TRBV6-2 or TRBV6-3 and TRBJ2-3, with no clear D. The V and J ends lost 8 bases and 3 bases respectively, with 15 bases between them. CDR1 MNHEY and CDR2 SVGEGT come from the germline V gene. The CDR3 length is 14 residues. CDR3 amino acids: CASGLYAMTDTQYF. The CDR3, as DNA: TGTGCCAGCGGCCTATACGCGATGACAGATACGCAGTATTTT.

CDR3 protein: CSVADLQGAPGELFF. CDR3 DNA sequence: TGCAGCGTTGCCGATTTACAGGGGGCGCCCGGGGAGCTGTTTTTT. V and J are TRBV29-1 and TRBJ2-2; 9 bases are a match to TRBD1. J was trimmed by 6 bases and V by 4 bases; bases with no gene match: 9. Germline V lookup: CDR1 SQVTM, CDR2 ANQGSEA. This CDR3 is built from 15 residues.

This clonotype was detected only once. The V and J genes are TRBV15 and TRBJ2-4; a weak D match, TRBD1 (5 bases). The CDR3 is 14 amino acids. Looked up from germline, CDR1 is LNHNV and CDR2 is YYDKDF (reference sequence). With 0 bases removed from V and 9 bases from J, the gap between germline ends came to 12 bases. CDR3: CATSRDLGQGIQYF. In DNA form, the CDR3 reads TGTGCCACCAGCAGAGATTTGGGGCAGGGCATTCAGTACTTC.

This chain joins TRBV3-1 and TRBJ2-7, with TRBD2 matching over 8 bases. Looked up from germline, CDR1 is LGHDT and CDR2 is YNNKEL (reference sequence). Germline trimming cut 4 bases from V and 2 bases from J; bases unmatched to any gene: 10. The CDR3 length is 16 residues. The CDR3: CASSRPRGGTPYEQYF. The CDR3 DNA sequence: TGTGCCAGCAGCCGCCCACGGGGGGGGACTCCCTACGAGCAGTACTTC.

The gene calls are TRBV7-2 and TRBJ2-1; 11 bases fit TRBD2. Germline-derived CDR1 and CDR2 are SGHTA and FQGNSA. The CDR3 sequence is 16 residues long. Trimming at V came to 1 base and at J to 6 bases, leaving 5 bases not matched to a gene. The CDR3 loop is CASSLVASGGFNEQFF. As DNA, the CDR3 is TGTGCCAGCAGCTTAGTAGCTAGCGGGGGGTTCAATGAGCAGTTCTTC.

This clonotype was observed once. This chain links TRBV3-1 with TRBJ2-3; D may be TRBD1 (7 bases). Deletions cut 4 bases from V and 4 bases from J, with 12 bases between. CDR1 is LGHDT, CDR2 YNNKEL, per germline (reference sequence). CDR3 length equals 14 residues. The CDR3 DNA reads TGTGCCAGCAGCCGCGGGACAGCCCCAGATACGCAGTATTTT. It specifies CASSRGTAPDTQYF.

The chain recombines TRBV7-2 with TRBJ1-1; a possible D gene is TRBD1 (6 bases). The CDR3 sequence is 15 residues long. The V gene's germline CDR1 is SGHTA and CDR2 FQGNSA. Trimming left V 5 bases short and J 2 bases short, with 15 bases between. CDR3: CASSPHRAVNTEAFF. CDR3 sequence (DNA): TGTGCCAGCAGCCCCCACAGGGCAGTTAACACTGAAGCTTTCTTT.

V and J are TRBV29-1 and TRBJ2-7, with D possibly matching TRBD2 (6 bases). The end of the DNA fits TRBJ2-5 better, so the J call may be wrong. The CDR3 runs 13 residues. Germline V lookup: CDR1 SQVTM, CDR2 ANQGSEA. The CDR3 loop reads CSVDAGRGETQYF. The CDR3 DNA reads as TGCAGCGTTGACGCGGGGAGAGGAGAGACCCAGTACTTC.

This clonotype was picked up a small number of times. The J gene is TRBJ2-1, the V gene TRBV6-5; 10 bases match TRBD1. V shed 2 bases, J shed 6 bases, and the junction held 10 bases outside the gene matches. The CDR3 sequence is 17 residues long. Germline CDR1 is MNHEY and CDR2 is SVGAGI. CDR3 loop: CASSYNLPGQGTNEQFF. CDR3 bases: TGTGCCAGCAGTTACAATTTACCGGGACAGGGGACCAATGAGCAGTTCTTC.

The rearrangement links TRBV12-3 or TRBV12-4 to TRBJ1-5; D is undetermined. Trimming cost V 3 bases and J 1 base, with 10 bases left between them. This CDR3 is 15 amino acids long. This CDR3 is CASSFSQGSNQPQHF. The DNA for the CDR3 is TGTGCCAGCAGTTTCTCCCAAGGGAGCAATCAGCCCCAGCATTTT.

This clonotype has just a few counts. The chain is built from TRBV6-5 and TRBJ1-1, with D unclear. Germline V CDR1 and CDR2: MNHEY, SVGAGI. This CDR3 region has 15 residues. The V end lost 1 base, the J end lost 1 base, and 10 bases lay between the germline ends. CDR3 nucleotides: TGTGCCAGCAGTTACTTGTTGAACTGGAACACTGAAGCTTTCTTT. Protein sequence: CASSYLLNWNTEAFF.

The chain combines TRBV6-5 with TRBJ2-4; TRBD1 aligns across 10 bases. Germline loops: CDR1 MNHEY, CDR2 SVGAGI. The CDR3 is 15 residues long. J lost 8 bases, V lost 2 bases, and 6 bases had no gene match. The CDR3 loop is CASSYGTGATDIQYF. CDR3 coding DNA: TGTGCCAGCAGTTACGGGACAGGGGCAACGGACATTCAGTACTTC.

The chain uses TRBV7-9 and TRBJ2-1, with D possibly being TRBD2 (5 bases). Germline assignment: CDR1 SEHNR and CDR2 FQNEAQ (reference sequence). CDR3 size: 15 residues. Trimming took 3 bases from V and 5 from J, leaving 14 bases between them. The CDR3 protein is CASSLNRGSNNEQFF. CDR3 DNA: TGTGCCAGCAGCTTGAACCGGGGATCGAACAATGAGCAGTTCTTC. Complete variable domain (other parts from reference TRBV7-9 and TRBJ2-1): DTGVSQNPRHKITKRGQNVTFRCDPISEHNRLYWYRQTLGQGPEFLTYFQNEAQLEKSRLLSDRFSAERPKGSFSTLEIQRTEQGDSAMYLCASSLNRGSNNEQFFGPGTRLTVL.

This clonotype occurred a few times. The V call is TRBV10-3, the J call TRBJ2-1; D ambiguous. Germline V gene lookup returns CDR1 ENHRY and CDR2 SYGVKD. The length of the CDR3 is 14 residues. The ends were cut back, 0 bases at V and 9 bases at J, with 12 bases in the middle. DNA of the CDR3: TGTGCCATCAGTGAGTCCACAGCGATCGGTGAGCAGTTCTTC. Residues: CAISESTAIGEQFF.

The chain couples TRBV7-8 to TRBJ2-4, with unresolved D. The DNA end is more similar to TRBJ2-7, so the J call may be wrong. This CDR3 spans 15 amino acids. Germline V gives CDR1 SGHVS, CDR2 FQNEAQ. CDR3 amino acids: CASSSTRVGPYEQYF. The CDR3 DNA follows: TGTGCCAGCAGCTCAACCCGGGTTGGGCCCTACGAGCAGTACTTC.

This clonotype has just one count. This chain links TRBV5-1 with TRBJ2-1; 8 bases agree with TRBD1. J was trimmed by 6 bases and V by 6 bases; bases with no gene match: 8. This CDR3 is 14 amino acids long. Germline V lookup: CDR1 SGHRS, CDR2 YFSETQ. CDR3 bases: TGCGCCAGCACCCCCTTAACAGGGGGCAATGAGCAGTTCTTC. Protein product: CASTPLTGGNEQFF.